This T cell receptor beta chain originates from a study of identical twins. Broader study findings: Beta clonotypes that were abundant in cord blood contained fewer insertions, a pattern absent from memory repertoires.

CDR1 ENHRY and CDR2 SYGVKD come from the germline V gene. Between the trimmed V and J ends, which lost 3 bases and 3 bases, there was a span of 8 bases. There are 14 residues in the CDR3. cDNA molecules carried unique molecular identifiers, and template switching added a universal primer site. TCRdb itself ran the 5' RACE reads through MiXCR, one entry per CDR3 protein. The sample holds about 920,000 distinct CDR3 sequences, 12% seen once. A remark on this clonotype: Its antigen is currently unknown.

This same sample was also part of a study on yellow fever vaccine responses in identical twins. From that second work: As reported, the vaccine T cell response of twins seemed partly convergent and partly personalized.

This sequence originates from a woman aged 18-29 years in good health. The rearrangement joins TRBV10-3 to TRBJ1-4; TRBD1 might be the D (6 bases). The sample was PBMCs. The DNA for the CDR3 is TGTGCCATCAGTGAACAGGGACCTAATGAAAAACTGTTTTTT. Protein sequence: CAISEQGPNEKLFF.